This T cell receptor (beta chain) was sequenced during a study of a mutant IDH1 vaccine in newly diagnosed glioma (dated by TCRdb to the early 2020s). The study in broad terms: The roughly 32 treated patients were approximately 62% male and around 40% female, with a mean age of around 40 years. Peripheral blood was collected at six visits: V03 (baseline), V05, V07, V10, V12 and V13. Prior to enrollment, patients had been given standard therapy consisting of radiotherapy alone, temozolomide alone, or radiochemotherapy with temozolomide, with the combination given to most patients. For exploratory analyses, around 23 treated patients had longitudinal TCRB deep sequencing done wherever samples were available. Findings and caveats that apply to the study as a whole: PBMC samples for TCRB deep sequencing were selected based on availability. Pseudoprogression appeared unrelated to alterations in the top peripheral T cell clonotypes detected by TCRB sequencing. The authors noted that analyses of patient blood samples could not be reproduced because of sample limitations. Immune responses induced by the vaccine were seen in roughly 95% of patients across multiple MHC alleles.

The sample's time point label, in plain terms: baseline, week 1 (first vaccination visit). Read against the paper, the sample's treatment or condition label means: pre-vaccination baseline after standard-of-care therapy. Donors had newly diagnosed WHO grade 3 or 4 IDH1-mutant astrocytomas with loss of nuclear ATRX. The samples were drawn from NOA16, a multicentre, single-arm, open-label phase I trial in Germany that tested a mutant IDH1 peptide vaccine in humans for the first time. For immunogenicity testing, the blood drawn at visit V03 was used as the baseline sample. Genomic DNA for TCRB sequencing was extracted from EDTA blood using the DNeasy Blood and Tissue Kit. The germline V gene yields MDHEN for CDR1 and SYDVKM for CDR2. Trimming takes 4 bases from V and 6 bases from J, and the germline ends sit 9 bases apart. Including the terminal cysteine and phenylalanine, the CDR3 comprises 12 residues. CDR3 DNA only is kept here, 36 bases in frame from base 1.

The library came from the immunoSEQ multiplex PCR assay. Rearranged TCR beta chain sequences were amplified with the hsTCRB Kit following the manufacturer's protocol. Sequencing of TCRB libraries was carried out on an Illumina MiSeq. Per the authors' processing: The proprietary platform of the kit vendor was used for demultiplexing, trimming and gene mapping. What TCRdb holds here is the immuneACCESS table cut down to in-frame rearrangements. Part of the clones is not present; checked against another copy, under half of the missing clones reflect an unresolved V gene, and the others are unexplained. The DNA gave D and trimming, while V, J and clone size come from that table. This sample has under 35,000 clones in its table, and roughly nine tenths of those were observed once. Over 4% of the sample goes to the ten largest clones. About this clone itself: The antigen it recognizes is unknown. Base qualities are missing; no much larger clone stands one base away.

This material consisted of PBMCs, taken from a glioma patient treated with radiotherapy, temozolomide or both. The clonotype was recovered from a woman in her thirties or forties with glioma. Rearrangement joined TRBV28 to TRBJ1-1; the best D guess is TRBD1, with 5 bases matching. The CDR3 protein: CASSYQGAEAFF. The DNA reads as follows: TGTGCCAGCAGTTACCAGGGAGCTGAAGCTTTCTTT.